These T cell receptor beta chains were read from a single sample in a study of blood T cell repertoires in COVID-19. The repertoire was sequenced with immunoSEQ multiplex PCR; TCRdb's copy has only in-frame clones and lacks some. The sample shows approximately 150,000 clones, 80% of them seen only once. The sample was peripheral blood. The source of these receptors is an older man who had recovered from COVID-19. Each CDR3 is given without its conserved first and last residue.

>TRBV5-1
ASSLGTRVNYGYT
>TRBV7-8
ASSTLAGASNEQF
>TRBV27
ASSLRWGDEQY
>TRBV7-2
ASSPQASGSEQY
>TRBV7-9
ASRRLAENIQY
>TRBV18
ASSRTGNEPQH
>TRBV18
ASSTDSNTGELF
>TRBV18
ASSPAEPYNEQF
>TRBV6-1
ASSEALWAGHGYT
>TRBV2
ASTPGRSTDTQY
>TRBV6-5
ASSYSKLAGGYEQY
>TRBV5-1
ASSPLLPGYEQY
>TRBV5-6
ASSPGTGRTGELF
>TRBV5-1
ASSSALESAGGNTIY
>TRBV5-1
ASSLVLLALSSYNEQF
>TRBV12-5
ASGEDEGSYNEQF
>TRBV5-6
ASSLPPGTSKSIKAF
>TRBV18
ASSPTGTGRNTGELF
>TRBV18
ASSPPRGSSLNEQF
>TRBV5-5
ASSSGEGRQF
>TRBV4-1
ASSQVQGPSYEQY
>TRBV2
ASSGYEYSNQPQH
>TRBV27
ASSETNRITYEQY
>TRBV4-3
ASSQGGSSYNEQF
>TRBV7-2
ASSPQGGAGVTGELF
>TRBV4-1
ASRGTGSYEQY